This T cell receptor beta chain was retrieved from a study of metastatic and nonmetastatic thyroid tumors. About the study: Comparative analysis of repertoires was undertaken across blood and tumor or nodule tissue obtained from malignant and benign thyroid patients.

Before thyroid surgery, none of the patients had received any treatment. In the authors' workflow: The authors used CDR3 differences across clinicopathological groups to build a distant-metastasis classifier for papillary thyroid cancer. TCRdb reanalyzed the PCR reads via MiXCR. TCRdb's processing, not the authors' own work, is the source of the V and J calls. The sample yields about 38,000 clones, 40% to 55% seen once. Looked up from germline, CDR1 is SGHRS and CDR2 is YFSETQ. The CDR3 loop spans 14 amino acids. The V end was cut by 6 bases, the J end by 0 bases, with 9 bases between. V is TRBV5-1 and J is TRBJ1-4, with D tentatively TRBD1 (5 bases). The sequence came from a male donor with papillary thyroid cancer or a benign thyroid nodule (not recorded which). Some clones in this sample may be carry-over from other donors' samples. Sequencing input: tumor tissue. The CDR3 DNA follows: TGCGCCAGCAAGCAGGGTGCAACTAATGAAAAACTGTTTTTT. Amino acids: CASKQGATNEKLFF.